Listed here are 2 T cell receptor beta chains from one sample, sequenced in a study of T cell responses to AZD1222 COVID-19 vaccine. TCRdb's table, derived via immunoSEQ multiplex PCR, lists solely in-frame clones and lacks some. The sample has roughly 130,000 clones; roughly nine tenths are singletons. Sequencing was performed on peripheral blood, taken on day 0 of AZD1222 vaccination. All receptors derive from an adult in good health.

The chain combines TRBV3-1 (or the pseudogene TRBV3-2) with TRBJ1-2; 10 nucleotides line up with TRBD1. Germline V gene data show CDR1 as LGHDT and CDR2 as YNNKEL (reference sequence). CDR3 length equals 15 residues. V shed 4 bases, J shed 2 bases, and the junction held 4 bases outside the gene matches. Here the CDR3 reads CASSPGTGVNYGYTF. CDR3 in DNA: TGTGCCAGCAGCCCGGGGACAGGGGTGAACTATGGCTACACCTTC.

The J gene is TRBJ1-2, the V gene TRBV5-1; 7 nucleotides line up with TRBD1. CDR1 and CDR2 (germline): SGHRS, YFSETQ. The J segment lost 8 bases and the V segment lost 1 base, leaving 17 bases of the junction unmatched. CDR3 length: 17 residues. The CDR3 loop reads CASSLQPGTANPQGYTF. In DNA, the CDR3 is TGCGCCAGCAGCTTGCAACCCGGGACAGCTAACCCCCAGGGCTACACCTTC.